These 18 T cell receptor beta chains share one sample of origin, sequenced in a study of blood T cell repertoires in COVID-19. Assay used: immunoSEQ multiplex PCR; TCRdb lists only in-frame clones, some missing. The sample includes about 28,000 clones, roughly 80% of them seen just once. Sequencing used peripheral blood. The source of these receptors is a woman aged 55 to 70 with acute or convalescent COVID-19.

The chain links TRBV6-4 to TRBJ2-2, with a tentative D call TRBD2 (5 bases). The V gene's germline CDR1 is MRHNA and CDR2 SNTAGT. The germline V and J ends were trimmed by 3 bases and 5 bases, with 16 bases remaining between them. CDR3 length equals 16 residues. The CDR3 loop is CASSDPVRRRTGELFF. The CDR3 DNA sequence: TGTGCCAGCAGTGATCCGGTCAGGAGGAGAACCGGGGAGCTGTTTTTT.

The chain recombines TRBV7-8 with TRBJ2-7; 10 bases map to TRBD2. Unmatched junction bases numbered 12, after V lost 1 base and J lost 0 bases. The CDR3 runs to 19 residues. Germline V lookup: CDR1 SGHVS, CDR2 FQNEAQ. In DNA form, the CDR3 reads TGTGCCAGCAGCTTAGAAAGGACTAGCGGCTATTCCCTCTCCTACGAGCAGTACTTC. The encoded protein is CASSLERTSGYSLSYEQYF.

This chain uses TRBV28 with TRBJ1-1, with TRBD1 matching over 7 bases. The CDR3 sequence is 15 residues long. Germline loops: CDR1 MDHEN, CDR2 SYDVKM. V lost 4 bases and J lost 5; bases outside the gene matches: 10. The CDR3 coding sequence is TGTGCCAGCAGTTCGACGGCATACAGGGGTACTGAAGCTTTCTTT. Encoded protein: CASSSTAYRGTEAFF.

The CDR3, as DNA: TGCGCCAGCAGGCATACAGGGGAAGGGTTCTACGAGCAGTACTTC. Translating it yields CASRHTGEGFYEQYF. The genes are TRBV5-1 and TRBJ2-7; 7 bases line up with TRBD1. Trimming took 5 bases from V and 3 from J; bases not matched to a gene: 11. Germline V gene sequence: CDR1 SGHRS, CDR2 YFSETQ. The CDR3 is 15 residues long.

The rearrangement uses TRBV6-5 and TRBJ1-2; D ambiguous. The germline V and J ends were trimmed by 4 bases and 4 bases, with 13 bases remaining between them. Germline CDR1 and CDR2: MNHEY and SVGAGI. The length of the CDR3 is 14 residues. This CDR3 is CASSLGAPGYGYTF. CDR3 DNA: TGTGCCAGCAGTTTAGGCGCCCCGGGCTATGGCTACACCTTC.

To note about this clone: Within the sample, other DNA sequences also encode this same CDR3. This chain joins TRBV25-1 and TRBJ1-2; D not certain. The V end was cut by 3 bases, the J end by 4 bases, with 6 bases between. In germline, CDR1 is MGHDK, CDR2 SYGVNS. The CDR3 consists of 12 residues. The CDR3 reads CASSEASYGYTF. In DNA, the CDR3 is TGTGCCAGCAGTGAGGCAAGCTATGGCTACACCTTC.

The rearrangement joins TRBV5-1 to TRBJ2-7; tentatively, D is TRBD2 (5 bases). Germline V gene sequence: CDR1 SGHRS, CDR2 YFSETQ. The CDR3 spans 16 residues. V gave up 0 bases and J gave up 6 bases, with 19 bases separating them. The CDR3 region has the DNA TGCGCCAGCAGCTTGGTGCTAGCCGACAACGGTGGCGAGCAGTACTTC. Translating gives CASSLVLADNGGEQYF.

V usage is TRBV30 and J usage is TRBJ1-2; 7 nucleotides agree with TRBD1. V was clipped by 5 bases and J by 8 bases; unmatched bases: 11. The CDR3 runs to 13 residues. Germline loops: CDR1 GTSNPN, CDR2 SVGIG (reference sequence). CDR3 in amino acids: CAWCATYRGGYTF. The CDR3, as DNA: TGTGCCTGGTGTGCCACGTACAGGGGCGGCTACACCTTC.

This clone was counted between two and nine times. This chain connects TRBV20-1 to TRBJ1-1, with D perhaps matching TRBD1 (5 bases). The CDR3 totals 10 residues. CDR1 and CDR2 (germline): DFQATT, SNEGSKA (reference sequence). The V and J ends lost 7 bases and 4 bases respectively, with 7 bases between them. CDR3 sequence reads: CSVGGTEAFF. In nucleotides, the CDR3 is TGCAGTGTCGGGGGCACTGAAGCTTTCTTT.

The rearrangement links TRBV30 to TRBJ1-2; possible D gene TRBD1, 6 bases. The length of the CDR3 is 14 residues. Trimming removed 5 bases from V and 9 bases from J, with 22 bases in between. CDR1 is GTSNPN and CDR2 is SVGIG in the germline V gene (reference sequence). The CDR3 nucleotides read TGTGCCTGGCCGCGGGGGGGGCCGGGGGAGCGCTACACCTTC. Its protein product is CAWPRGGPGERYTF. Full variable domain (missing parts from reference TRBV30 and TRBJ1-2): SQTIHQWPATLVQPVGSPLSLECTVEGTSNPNLYWYRQAAGRGLQLLFYSVGIGQISSEVPQNLSASRPQDRQFILSSKKLLLSDSGFYLCAWPRGGPGERYTFGSGTRLTVV.

J is TRBJ1-3 and V is TRBV7-9; TRBD1 aligns across 7 bases. The CDR3 loop spans 18 amino acids. V trimming: 5 bases; J trimming: 3 bases; junction bases outside the gene matches: 16. CDR1 is SEHNR and CDR2 is FQNEAQ in the germline V gene (reference sequence). The DNA of the CDR3 is TGTGCCAGCAGCCCTCCATCGACAGGGAGGTTATTTGGAAACACCATATATTTT. Protein product: CASSPPSTGRLFGNTIYF.

By share, this clone counts as medium-sized (0.01 to 0.1%). The chain uses TRBV30 and TRBJ1-1; 8 nucleotides match TRBD1. This CDR3 contains 13 residues. Looked up from germline, CDR1 is GTSNPN and CDR2 is SVGIG (reference sequence). V shed 1 base, J shed 4 bases, and the junction held 2 bases outside the gene matches. The CDR3 sequence: CAWSAGTGTEAFF. CDR3 sequence (DNA): TGTGCCTGGAGTGCCGGGACAGGCACTGAAGCTTTCTTT.

The chain uses TRBV28 and TRBJ1-6; no definite D call. The CDR3 totals 14 residues. Trimming took off 4 bases at V and 5 bases at J, with 9 bases between the two ends. CDR1 is MDHEN, CDR2 SYDVKM, per germline. CDR3 nucleotides: TGTGCCAGCAGTTCAGGATTCCATAATTCACCCCTCCACTTT. Translation gives CASSSGFHNSPLHF.

This chain links TRBV27 with TRBJ1-4, with D perhaps TRBD1 (5 bases). This CDR3 spans 13 amino acids. Trimming removed 8 bases from V and 8 bases from J, with 15 bases in between. The V gene's germline CDR1 is MNHEY and CDR2 SMNVEV (reference sequence). This CDR3 reads CASGGRRDEKLFF. DNA for the CDR3: TGTGCCAGCGGGGGGAGGCGCGACGAAAAACTGTTTTTT. Using reference TRBV27 and TRBJ1-4 for the parts outside the CDR3, the full variable domain is EAQVTQNPRYLITVTGKKLTVTCSQNMNHEYMSWYRQDPGLGLRQIYYSMNVEVTDKGDVPEGYKVSRKEKRNFPLILESPSPNQTSLYFCASGGRRDEKLFFGSGTQLSVL.

The J gene is TRBJ2-3, the V gene TRBV3-1 (or the pseudogene TRBV3-2); 12 nucleotides align to TRBD2. J gave up 4 bases and V 4 bases, and 12 bases lay outside the gene matches. The length of the CDR3 is 18 residues. CDR1 is LGHDT and CDR2 is YNNKEL in the germline V gene (reference sequence). The CDR3: CASSRSPILAGGPDTQYF. The CDR3 DNA reads TGTGCCAGCAGCCGCAGCCCGATACTAGCGGGGGGTCCAGATACGCAGTATTTT.

The V call is TRBV11-1, the J call TRBJ1-2; D is uncertain. The length of the CDR3 is 14 residues. The germline V gene has CDR1 SGHAT and CDR2 FQDESV (reference sequence). Trimming pared 1 base from V and 6 bases from J, leaving 12 bases between. The CDR3 spells CASSLDSPRDGYTF. CDR3 DNA sequence: TGTGCCAGCAGCTTAGATTCCCCGCGGGATGGCTACACCTTC.

V is TRBV2 and J is TRBJ1-1; the D is unclear. The CDR3 totals 13 residues. CDR1 is SNHLY and CDR2 is FYNNEI in the germline V gene. Trimming shortened V by 6 bases and J by 8 bases, and 16 bases separated the two germline ends. The CDR3 coding sequence is TGTGCCAGCAGACTCATACGCAAAGAAGAAGCTTTCTTT. It translates to CASRLIRKEEAFF.

The J gene is TRBJ2-5, the V gene TRBV7-7, with TRBD1 identical over 7 bases. Germline CDR1 SSHAT, CDR2 FNYEAQ (reference sequence). The CDR3 runs to 15 residues. V gave up 4 bases and J gave up 7 bases; unmatched junction bases: 12. The chain's CDR3 is CASSSPGRGSGTQYF. The CDR3 DNA reads as TGTGCCAGCAGCTCGCCGGGCAGGGGGTCGGGGACCCAGTACTTC.